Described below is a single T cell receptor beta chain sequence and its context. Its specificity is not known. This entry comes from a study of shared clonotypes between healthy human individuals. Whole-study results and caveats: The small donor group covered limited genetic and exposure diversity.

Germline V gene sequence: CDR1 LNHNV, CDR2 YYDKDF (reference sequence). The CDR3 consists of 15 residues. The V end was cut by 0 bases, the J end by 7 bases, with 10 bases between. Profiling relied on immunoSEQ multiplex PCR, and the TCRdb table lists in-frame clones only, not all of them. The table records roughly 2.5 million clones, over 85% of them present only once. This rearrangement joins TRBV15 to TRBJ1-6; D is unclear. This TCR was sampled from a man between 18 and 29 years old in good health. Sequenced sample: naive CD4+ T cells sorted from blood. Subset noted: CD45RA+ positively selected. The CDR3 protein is CATSREITVNSPLHF. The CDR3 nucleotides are TGTGCCACCAGCAGAGAAATCACAGTCAATTCACCCCTCCACTTT.